These 3 T cell receptor beta chains originate from one sample sequenced in a study of OX40 agonist ivuxolimab in advanced cancers. Here immunoSEQ multiplex PCR was the method, and the copy in TCRdb shows in-frame clones only, minus some. The repertoire consists of tens of thousands of clones, with roughly nine tenths occurring once and the leading ten covering around 13%. The sequencing used CD4+ or CD8+ T cells sorted from blood, collected in a trial of the OX40 agonist ivuxolimab. Receptor source: an adult with an advanced solid tumor such as melanoma, head and neck, liver or kidney cancer.

The rearrangement joins TRBV6-5 to TRBJ1-6, with D unclear. V lost 6 bases, J lost 3 bases, and 9 bases lay in between. CDR3 length: 14 residues. CDR1 and CDR2 from the germline V gene are MNHEY and SVGAGI. The CDR3 region is CASRPPNYNSPLHF. The CDR3 DNA sequence: TGTGCCAGCAGACCCCCCAACTATAATTCACCCCTCCACTTT.

The chain carries TRBV5-1 and TRBJ2-7; the D gene could be TRBD1 or TRBD2 (5 bases each). V was cut by 6 bases and J by 6 bases, with 16 bases left in between. The CDR3 extends over 13 amino acids. CDR1 and CDR2 from the germline V gene are SGHRS and YFSETQ. CDR3 protein: CASTQVGTGEQYF. The CDR3 DNA reads as TGCGCCAGCACTCAGGTAGGGACGGGCGAGCAGTACTTC.

The chain is built from TRBV19 and TRBJ1-3; D is possibly TRBD1 (5 bases). The germline V and J ends were trimmed by 5 bases and 2 bases, with 13 bases remaining between them. Germline CDR1 LNHDA, CDR2 SQIVND (reference sequence). This CDR3 contains 15 residues. DNA of the CDR3: TGTGCCAGTAGTCTTCTGGGGCGTCCTGGAAACACCATATATTTT. It translates to CASSLLGRPGNTIYF.